What follows are 9 T cell receptor beta chains derived from one specimen sequenced in a study of OX40 agonist ivuxolimab in advanced cancers. Produced via immunoSEQ multiplex PCR; TCRdb's table is partial and in-frame only. Here the sample spans 85,000 to 95,000 clones, roughly nine tenths being singletons. The sequences come from CD4+ or CD8+ T cells sorted from blood, collected in a trial of the OX40 agonist ivuxolimab. Receptors were obtained from an adult with an advanced solid tumor such as melanoma, head and neck, liver or kidney cancer.

The chain employs TRBV10-3 and TRBJ2-7; no clear D. Trimming stripped 0 bases from V and 6 bases from J, with 9 bases between. CDR1 ENHRY and CDR2 SYGVKD come from the germline V gene. The CDR3 has 13 residues. The CDR3 bases are TGTGCCATCAGTGAGTCAGAAGGACGCGAGCAGTACTTC. As protein: CAISESEGREQYF.

The chain recombines TRBV7-2 with TRBJ1-6; TRBD1 is a possible D gene (6 bases). Germline lookup yields CDR1 SGHTA and CDR2 FQGNSA. The germline V and J ends were trimmed by 10 bases and 5 bases, with 12 bases remaining between them. CDR3 length: 13 residues. The CDR3 DNA follows: TGTGCCACCCGAGGACAGAATAATTCACCCCTCCACTTT. It is translated as CATRGQNNSPLHF. Full variable domain (outside the CDR3, taken from reference TRBV7-2 and TRBJ1-6): GAGVSQSPSNKVTEKGKDVELRCDPISGHTALYWYRQSLGQGLEFLIYFQGNSAPDKSGLPSDRFSAERTGGSVSTLTIQRTQQEDSAVYLCATRGQNNSPLHFGNGTRLTVT.

The chain joins TRBV20-1 to TRBJ1-2, with no clear D. CDR1 and CDR2 (germline): DFQATT, SNEGSKA (reference sequence). The CDR3 is 11 residues long. V lost 8 bases and J lost 4, with 11 bases in between. The CDR3 spells CSLRLAYGYTF. CDR3 coding DNA: TGCAGTCTTCGGTTGGCCTATGGCTACACCTTC.

The chain employs TRBV6-1 and TRBJ2-1, with 11 bases that match TRBD1. Trimming took 4 bases from V and 10 from J; bases not matched to a gene: 9. Germline V gene sequence: CDR1 MNHNS, CDR2 SASEGT. This CDR3 is built from 15 residues. This CDR3 is CASSGRTGGEGEQFF. In DNA form, the CDR3 reads TGTGCCAGCAGTGGCCGGACAGGGGGCGAGGGGGAGCAGTTCTTC.

V is TRBV11-3 and J is TRBJ2-1; no clear D. Trimming shortened V by 3 bases and J by 5 bases, and 5 bases separated the two germline ends. The CDR3 covers 12 residues. In germline, CDR1 is SGHNT, CDR2 YENEEA. In DNA, the CDR3 is TGTGCCAGCAGCTTTCGGAACAATGAGCAGTTCTTC. This sequence encodes CASSFRNNEQFF.

This chain connects TRBV6-5 to TRBJ1-5; possibly TRBD1 for D (5 bases). The germline V gene encodes CDR1 MNHEY and CDR2 SVGAGI. CDR3 length: 12 residues. V gave up 8 bases and J gave up 7 bases, with 12 bases separating them. CDR3 amino acids: CASGGRDQPQHF. The DNA of the CDR3 is TGTGCCAGCGGGGGAAGGGACCAGCCCCAGCATTTT.

As regards this clone: The conserved phenylalanine or tryptophan normally closing the CDR3 is absent here, so this likely arose from a read error. The chain employs TRBV7-2 and TRBJ1-5; no definite D call. Germline V CDR1 and CDR2: SGHTA, FQGNSA. The CDR3 extends over 13 amino acids. Trimming took 4 bases from V and 1 from J, leaving 5 bases between them. The chain's CDR3 is CASSSHSNQPQHL. The CDR3 DNA reads as TGTGCCAGCAGCTCCCACAGCAATCAGCCCCAGCATCTT.

The J gene is TRBJ1-3, the V gene TRBV15, with unresolved D. The CDR3 contains 15 residues. Germline loops: CDR1 LNHNV, CDR2 YYDKDF (reference sequence). V lost 8 bases, J lost 4 bases, and 18 bases lay in between. CDR3 DNA: TGTGCCACCTCCCCCCTGGTTGGATCCGGAAACACCATATATTTT. Protein sequence: CATSPLVGSGNTIYF.

The V and J genes are TRBV19 and TRBJ2-5; 10 nucleotides agree with TRBD1. Germline assignment: CDR1 LNHDA and CDR2 SQIVND (reference sequence). Unmatched junction bases numbered 8, after V lost 5 bases and J lost 5 bases. CDR3 length equals 15 residues. CDR3 in DNA: TGTGCCAGTAGTGTGGGACAGGGGAGGGAGGAGACCCAGTACTTC. Residues: CASSVGQGREETQYF.